This TCR beta chain was obtained from a study of CD8 T cells in ankylosing spondylitis. Points from the study as a whole: Matched ankylosing spondylitis synovial fluid reportedly showed significant enrichment of disease-linked clones. Disease-linked clones were CD8+ and relatively rare in peripheral blood. Typical of ankylosing spondylitis blood, it appeared, was a TCR beta motif of several highly homologous variants.

The CDR3 covers 13 residues. Trimming removed 1 base from V and 10 bases from J, with 13 bases in between. As regards this clonotype: Its antigen is undetermined.

Quantitative 5'-RACE with molecular barcodes generated TCR beta libraries. MiXCR was run by TCRdb on the 5' RACE reads, yielding one entry per CDR3 protein. This sample has under 130,000 distinct CDR3 sequences, with about 24% found just once. The source is a male donor with ankylosing spondylitis. The source material was synovial fluid, either unsorted or a sorted T cell fraction (not recorded which). The V call is TRBV12-3 or TRBV12-4, the J call TRBJ1-1, with D uncertain. The CDR3 region is CASSLERPPRAFF. The CDR3 nucleotides read TGTGCCAGCAGTTTAGAACGGCCGCCGCGAGCTTTCTTT.